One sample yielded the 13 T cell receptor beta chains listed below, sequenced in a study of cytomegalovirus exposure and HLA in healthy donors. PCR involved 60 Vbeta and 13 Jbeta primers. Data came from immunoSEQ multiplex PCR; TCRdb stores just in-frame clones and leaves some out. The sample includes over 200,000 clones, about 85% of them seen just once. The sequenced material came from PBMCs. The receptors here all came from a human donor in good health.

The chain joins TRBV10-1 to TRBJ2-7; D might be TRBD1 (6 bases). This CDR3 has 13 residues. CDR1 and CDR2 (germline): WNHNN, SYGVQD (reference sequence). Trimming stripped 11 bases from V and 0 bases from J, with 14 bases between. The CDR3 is CAPQGHYSYEQYF. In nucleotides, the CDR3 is TGCGCCCCCCAGGGACACTACTCCTACGAGCAGTACTTC.

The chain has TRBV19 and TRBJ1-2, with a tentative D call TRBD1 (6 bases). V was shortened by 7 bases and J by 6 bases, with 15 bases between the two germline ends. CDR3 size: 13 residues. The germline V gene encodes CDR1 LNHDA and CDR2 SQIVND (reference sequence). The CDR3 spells CASKTQGPDGYTF. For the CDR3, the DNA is TGTGCCAGTAAAACCCAGGGGCCTGATGGCTACACCTTC.

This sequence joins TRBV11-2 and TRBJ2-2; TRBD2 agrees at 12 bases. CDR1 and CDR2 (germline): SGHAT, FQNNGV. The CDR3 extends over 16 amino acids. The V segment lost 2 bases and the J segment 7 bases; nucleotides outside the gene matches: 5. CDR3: CASSLFELAGGGELFF. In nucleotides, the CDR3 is TGTGCCAGCAGCTTATTTGAACTAGCGGGGGGCGGGGAGCTGTTTTTT.

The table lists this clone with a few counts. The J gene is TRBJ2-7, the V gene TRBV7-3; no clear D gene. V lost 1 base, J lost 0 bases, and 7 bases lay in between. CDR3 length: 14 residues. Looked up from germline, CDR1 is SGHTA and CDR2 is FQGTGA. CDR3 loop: CASSLIPSSYEQYF. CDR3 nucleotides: TGTGCCAGCAGCTTAATCCCCTCCTCCTACGAGCAGTACTTC.

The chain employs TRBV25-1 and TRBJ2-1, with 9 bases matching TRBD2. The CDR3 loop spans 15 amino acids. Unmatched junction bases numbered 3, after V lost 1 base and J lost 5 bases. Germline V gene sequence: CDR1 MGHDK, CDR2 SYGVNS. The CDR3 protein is CASSESPSGNNEQFF. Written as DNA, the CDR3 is TGTGCCAGCAGTGAATCTCCTAGCGGGAACAATGAGCAGTTCTTC.

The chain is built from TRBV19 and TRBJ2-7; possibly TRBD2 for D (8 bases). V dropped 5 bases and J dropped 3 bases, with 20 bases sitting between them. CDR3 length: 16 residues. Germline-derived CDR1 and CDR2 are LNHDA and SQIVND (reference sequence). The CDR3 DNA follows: TGTGCCAGTAGTCCAGGGGGGACCGGGGGGGTCTACGAGCAGTACTTC. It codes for CASSPGGTGGVYEQYF.

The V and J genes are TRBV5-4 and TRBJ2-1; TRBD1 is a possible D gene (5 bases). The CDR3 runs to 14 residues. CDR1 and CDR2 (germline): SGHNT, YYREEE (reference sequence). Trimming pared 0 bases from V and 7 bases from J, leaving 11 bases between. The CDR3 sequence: CASSLEPKGNEQFF. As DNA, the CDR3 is TGTGCCAGCAGCTTGGAGCCCAAGGGGAATGAGCAGTTCTTC.

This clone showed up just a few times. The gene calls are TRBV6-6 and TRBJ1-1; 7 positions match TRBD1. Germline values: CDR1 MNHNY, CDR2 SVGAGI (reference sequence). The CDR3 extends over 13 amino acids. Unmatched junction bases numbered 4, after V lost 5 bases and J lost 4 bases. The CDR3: CASSDREVTEAFF. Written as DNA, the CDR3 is TGTGCCAGCAGTGACAGGGAGGTCACTGAAGCTTTCTTT.

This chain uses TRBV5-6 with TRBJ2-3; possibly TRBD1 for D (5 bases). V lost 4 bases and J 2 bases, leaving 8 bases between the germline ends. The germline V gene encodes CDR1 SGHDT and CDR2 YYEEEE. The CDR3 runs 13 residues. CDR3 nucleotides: TGTGCCAGCAGCCGGACAAACACAGATACGCAGTATTTT. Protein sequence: CASSRTNTDTQYF.

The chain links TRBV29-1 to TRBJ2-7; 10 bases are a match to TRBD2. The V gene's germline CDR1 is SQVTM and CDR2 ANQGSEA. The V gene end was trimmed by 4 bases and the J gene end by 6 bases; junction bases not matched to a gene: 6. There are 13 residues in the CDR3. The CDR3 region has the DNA TGCAGCGTTGGAAGCGGGAGGGGCCTCGAGCAGTACTTC. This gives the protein CSVGSGRGLEQYF.

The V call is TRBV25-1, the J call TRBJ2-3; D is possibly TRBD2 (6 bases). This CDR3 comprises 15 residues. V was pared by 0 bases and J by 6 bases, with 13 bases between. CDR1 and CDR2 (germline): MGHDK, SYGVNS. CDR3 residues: CASSEYTLRGDTQYF. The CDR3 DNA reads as TGTGCCAGCAGTGAATATACCCTTCGGGGGGATACGCAGTATTTT.

The CDR3 loop is CASTAGSEQYF. CDR3 coding DNA: TGTGCCAGCACCGCAGGGTCCGAGCAGTACTTC. V usage is TRBV6-5 and J usage is TRBJ2-7; tentatively, D is TRBD1 (5 bases). This CDR3 is built from 11 residues. Germline V CDR1 and CDR2: MNHEY, SVGAGI. V dropped 7 bases and J dropped 6 bases, with 10 bases sitting between them.

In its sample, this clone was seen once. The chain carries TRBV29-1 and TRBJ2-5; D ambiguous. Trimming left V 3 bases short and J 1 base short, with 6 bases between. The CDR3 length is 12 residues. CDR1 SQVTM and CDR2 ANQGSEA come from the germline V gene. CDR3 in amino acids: CSVDQVQETQYF. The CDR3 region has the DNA TGCAGCGTTGACCAGGTCCAAGAGACCCAGTACTTC.